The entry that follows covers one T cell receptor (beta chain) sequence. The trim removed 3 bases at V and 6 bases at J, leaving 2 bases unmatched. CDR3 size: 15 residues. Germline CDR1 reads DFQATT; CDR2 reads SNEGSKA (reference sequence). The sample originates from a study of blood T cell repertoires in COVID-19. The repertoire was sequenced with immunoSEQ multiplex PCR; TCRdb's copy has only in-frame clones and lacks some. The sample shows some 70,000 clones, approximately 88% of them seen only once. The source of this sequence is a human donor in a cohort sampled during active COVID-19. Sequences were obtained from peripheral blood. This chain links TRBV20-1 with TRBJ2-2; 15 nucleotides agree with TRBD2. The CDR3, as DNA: TGCAGTGCTAGTCGGACTAGCGGGGGGGCCGGGGAGCTGTTTTTT. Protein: CSASRTSGGAGELFF.